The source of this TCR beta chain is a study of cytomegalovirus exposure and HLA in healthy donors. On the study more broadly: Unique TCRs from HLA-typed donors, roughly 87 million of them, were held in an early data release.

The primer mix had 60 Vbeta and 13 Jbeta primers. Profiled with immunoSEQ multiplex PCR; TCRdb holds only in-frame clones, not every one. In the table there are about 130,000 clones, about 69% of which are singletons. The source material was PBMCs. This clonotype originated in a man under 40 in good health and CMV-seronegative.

CDR3 protein: CASNPGVGRETQYF. CDR3 DNA: TGTGCCAGCAACCCGGGCGTGGGGAGAGAGACCCAGTACTTC. This rearrangement joins TRBV5-4 to TRBJ2-5; tentative D call: TRBD2 (5 bases). The V end was cut by 6 bases, the J end by 4 bases, with 16 bases between. CDR3 size: 14 residues. The germline V gene encodes CDR1 SGHNT and CDR2 YYREEE (reference sequence). Supplemented by reference TRBV5-4 and TRBJ2-5, the full variable domain reads ETGVTQSPTHLIKTRGQQVTLRCSSQSGHNTVSWYQQALGQGPQFIFQYYREEENGRGNFPPRFSGLQFPNYSSELNVNALELDDSALYLCASNPGVGRETQYFGPGTRLLVL.